This TCR beta chain is drawn from a study of cytotoxic CD8 clonotypes in ibrutinib-treated CLL. Study context: Across samples, productive templates numbered some 250,000 and productive rearrangements reached 80,000 to 95,000 on average. General study findings and limits: The study found public clonotypes uncommon, contracting or stable on treatment. Starting clonality was above that of age-matched healthy donors and tracked circulating CD8+ T-cell counts. Elevated clonality accompanied ibrutinib response, with a return toward baseline values at progression.

The table came from immunoSEQ multiplex PCR; TCRdb's copy has only in-frame clones and leaves some out. The repertoire holds more than 110,000 clones, with around 76% as singletons. Note on this clone: Its antigen is still unknown.

This clonotype was obtained from a human donor with chronic lymphocytic leukemia. Here the sequenced sample was PBMCs, taken after 24 months of ibrutinib treatment.

The CDR3 is CAWSAHQGGSEKLFF. Written as DNA, the CDR3 is TGTGCCTGGAGTGCGCATCAGGGGGGGTCCGAAAAACTGTTTTTT. This chain uses TRBV30 with TRBJ1-4; 7 bases agree with TRBD1. Germline lookup yields CDR1 GTSNPN and CDR2 SVGIG (reference sequence). The CDR3 extends over 15 amino acids. V lost 1 base and J lost 8; bases outside the gene matches: 10.